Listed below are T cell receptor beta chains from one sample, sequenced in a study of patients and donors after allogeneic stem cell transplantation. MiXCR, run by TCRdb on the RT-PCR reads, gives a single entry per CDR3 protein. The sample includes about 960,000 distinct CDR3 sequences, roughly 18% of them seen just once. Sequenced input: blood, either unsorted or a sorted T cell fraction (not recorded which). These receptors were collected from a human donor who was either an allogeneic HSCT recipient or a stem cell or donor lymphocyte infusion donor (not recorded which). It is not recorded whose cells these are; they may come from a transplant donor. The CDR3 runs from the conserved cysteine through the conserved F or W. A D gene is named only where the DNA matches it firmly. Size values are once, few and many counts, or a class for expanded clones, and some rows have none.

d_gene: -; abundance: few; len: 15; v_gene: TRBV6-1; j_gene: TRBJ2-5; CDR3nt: TGTGCCAGCAGTGAACTTATGGCAGGGCTGGAGACCCAGTACTTC; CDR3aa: CASSELMAGLETQYF
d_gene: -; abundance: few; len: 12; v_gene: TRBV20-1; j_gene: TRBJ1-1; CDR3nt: TGCAGCCTGGGACATATGAACACTGAAGCTTTCTTT; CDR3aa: CSLGHMNTEAFF
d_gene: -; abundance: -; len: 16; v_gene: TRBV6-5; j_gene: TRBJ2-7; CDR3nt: TGTGCCAGCAGTTACTCGATGGACTCCCGACGCTACGAGCAGTACTTC; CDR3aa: CASSYSMDSRRYEQYF
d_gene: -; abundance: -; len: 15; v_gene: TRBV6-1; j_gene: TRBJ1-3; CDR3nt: TGTGCCAGCAGTACATATGAAAACTCTGGAAACACCATATATTTT; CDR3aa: CASSTYENSGNTIYF
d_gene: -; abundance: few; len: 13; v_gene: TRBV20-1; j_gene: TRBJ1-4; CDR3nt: TGCAGTGCTAGTGTACAGGGAGGAGAAAAACTGTTTTTT; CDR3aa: CSASVQGGEKLFF
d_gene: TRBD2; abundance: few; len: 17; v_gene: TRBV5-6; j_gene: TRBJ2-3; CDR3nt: TGTGCCAGCACCTACCCGGCTAGCGGGAATAGCACAGATACGCAGTATTTT; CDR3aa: CASTYPASGNSTDTQYF
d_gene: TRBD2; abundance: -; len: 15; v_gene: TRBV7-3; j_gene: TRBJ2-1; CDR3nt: TGTGCCAGCAGCCCAAGAGCGGGGACCGCCAATGAGCAGTTCTTC; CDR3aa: CASSPRAGTANEQFF
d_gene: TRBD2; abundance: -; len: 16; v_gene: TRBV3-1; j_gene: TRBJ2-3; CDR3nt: TGTGCCAGCAGCCAAGGCGTCCAGCGGGAGACAGATACGCAGTATTTT; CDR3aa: CASSQGVQRETDTQYF
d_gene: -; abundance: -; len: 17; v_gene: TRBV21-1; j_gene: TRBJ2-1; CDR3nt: TGTGCCAGCAGTATTAGCGGGGGCGACTTTAGTAACAATGAGCAGTTCTTC; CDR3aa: CASSISGGDFSNNEQFF
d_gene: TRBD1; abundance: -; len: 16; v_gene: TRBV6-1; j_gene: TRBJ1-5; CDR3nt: TGTGCCAGCAGCCGATATACCGGGACAGTAAATCAGCCCCAGCATTTT; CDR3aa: CASSRYTGTVNQPQHF
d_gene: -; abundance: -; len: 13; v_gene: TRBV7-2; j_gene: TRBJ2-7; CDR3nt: TGTGCCAGCAGCTTAGAGGGGAGACGCGAGCAGTACTTC; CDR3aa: CASSLEGRREQYF
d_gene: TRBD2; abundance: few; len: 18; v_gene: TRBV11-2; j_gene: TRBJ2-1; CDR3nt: TGTGCCAGCAGCTTAGAGGGTTCTAGCGGGGGGCCCTACAATGAGCAGTTCTTC; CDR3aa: CASSLEGSSGGPYNEQFF
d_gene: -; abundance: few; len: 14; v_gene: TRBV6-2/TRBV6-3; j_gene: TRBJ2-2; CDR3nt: TGTGCCAGCAGCGGCACACTGGCCACCGGGGAGCTGTTTTTT; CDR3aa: CASSGTLATGELFF
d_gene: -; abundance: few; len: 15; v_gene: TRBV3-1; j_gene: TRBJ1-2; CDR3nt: TGTGCCAGCAGCCAAGAGCGGGGAGCGGGCTATGGCTACACCTTC; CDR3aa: CASSQERGAGYGYTF
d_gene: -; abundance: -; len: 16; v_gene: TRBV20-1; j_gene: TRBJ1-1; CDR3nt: TGCAGTGCTGGAGAGCAGGGGACCTGGGGGGACACTGAAGCTTTCTTT; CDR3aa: CSAGEQGTWGDTEAFF
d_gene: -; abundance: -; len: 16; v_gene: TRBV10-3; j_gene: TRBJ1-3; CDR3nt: TGTGCCATCAGTGAGTCGGGCAGGACCTCTGGAAACACCATATATTTT; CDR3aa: CAISESGRTSGNTIYF
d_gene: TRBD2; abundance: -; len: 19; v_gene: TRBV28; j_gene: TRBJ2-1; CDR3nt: TGTGCCAGCAGTTTTATAAGCGGGAGGGCCCGCTTCTCCTACAATGAGCAGTTCTTC; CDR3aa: CASSFISGRARFSYNEQFF
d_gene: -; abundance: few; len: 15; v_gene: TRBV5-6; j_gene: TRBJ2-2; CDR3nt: TGTGCCAGCAGCTTGGTGGCAGGGGGGCCCGGGGAGCTGTTTTTT; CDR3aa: CASSLVAGGPGELFF
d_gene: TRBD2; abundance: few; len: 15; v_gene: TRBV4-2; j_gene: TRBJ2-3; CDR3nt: TGTGCCAGCGCCGAGCTAGCGGGAAGCACAGATACGCAGTATTTT; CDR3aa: CASAELAGSTDTQYF
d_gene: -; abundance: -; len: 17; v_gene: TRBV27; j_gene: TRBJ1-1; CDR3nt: TGTGCCAGCAGTTCCGTGTGGTGGGGGGAAGGAAACACTGAAGCTTTCTTT; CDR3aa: CASSSVWWGEGNTEAFF
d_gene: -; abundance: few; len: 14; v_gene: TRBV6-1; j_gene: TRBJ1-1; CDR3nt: TGTGCCAGCAGACCACAGACAGGGAACACTGAAGCTTTCTTT; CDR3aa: CASRPQTGNTEAFF
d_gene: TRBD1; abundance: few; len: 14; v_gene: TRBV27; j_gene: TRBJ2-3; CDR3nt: TGTGCCGCCGCGAGACAGGGGGCCACAGATACGCAGTATTTT; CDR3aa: CAAARQGATDTQYF
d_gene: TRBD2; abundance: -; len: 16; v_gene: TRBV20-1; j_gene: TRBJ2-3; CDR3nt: TGCAGTGCCAGCGGACTAGCGGGAGGGCCGACGGATACGCAGTATTTT; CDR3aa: CSASGLAGGPTDTQYF
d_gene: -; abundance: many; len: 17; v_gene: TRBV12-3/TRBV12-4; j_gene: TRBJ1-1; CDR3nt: TGTGCCAGCAGTTTCTCCCCTCCTGACAGGCGGCAATTGGAAGCTTTCTTT; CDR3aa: CASSFSPPDRRQLEAFF
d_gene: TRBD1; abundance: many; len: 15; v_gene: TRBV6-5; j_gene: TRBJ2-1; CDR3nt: TGTGCCAGCAGTTGGACAGGGCGGATAAGCAATGAGCAGTTCTTC; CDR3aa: CASSWTGRISNEQFF
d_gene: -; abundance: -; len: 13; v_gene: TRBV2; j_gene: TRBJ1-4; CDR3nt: TGTGCCACCCGGTGGGCAACTAATGAAAAACTGTTTTTT; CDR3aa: CATRWATNEKLFF
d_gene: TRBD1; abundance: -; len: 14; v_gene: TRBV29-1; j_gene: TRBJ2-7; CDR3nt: TGCAGCGTTGTTCGGGGGACAGGGTTCTACGAGCAGTACTTC; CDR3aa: CSVVRGTGFYEQYF
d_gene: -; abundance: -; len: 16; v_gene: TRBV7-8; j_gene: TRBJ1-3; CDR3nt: TGTGCCAGCAGCTTAACCCGGGACAACTCTGGAAACACCATATATTTT; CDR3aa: CASSLTRDNSGNTIYF
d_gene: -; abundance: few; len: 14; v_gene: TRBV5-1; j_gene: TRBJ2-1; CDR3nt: TGCGCCAGCAGCTTGGGAGGGAGTTTCAATGAGCAGTTCTTC; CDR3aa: CASSLGGSFNEQFF
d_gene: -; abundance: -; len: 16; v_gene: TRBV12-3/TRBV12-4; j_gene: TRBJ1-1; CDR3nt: TGTGCCAGCAGTTTTGGGGCAGGTTTGTGGAACACTGAAGCTTTCTTT; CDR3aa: CASSFGAGLWNTEAFF
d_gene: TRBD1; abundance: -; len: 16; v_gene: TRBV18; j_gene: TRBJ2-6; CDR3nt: TGTGCCAGCTCACCAACAGGGGGCGCTGGGGCCAACGTCCTGACTTTC; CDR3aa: CASSPTGGAGANVLTF
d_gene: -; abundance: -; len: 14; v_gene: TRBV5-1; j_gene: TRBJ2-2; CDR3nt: TGCGCCAGCAGCTACGCCGGGCACACCGGGGAGCTGTTTTTT; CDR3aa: CASSYAGHTGELFF
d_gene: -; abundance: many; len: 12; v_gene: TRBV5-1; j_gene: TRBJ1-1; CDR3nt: TGCGCCAGCAGCGCGAGGAACACTGAAGCTTTCTTT; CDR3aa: CASSARNTEAFF
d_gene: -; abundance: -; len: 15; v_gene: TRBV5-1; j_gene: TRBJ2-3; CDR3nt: TGCGCCAGCAGCTTCCTTGGAGGGCGTACAGATACGCAGTATTTT; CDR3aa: CASSFLGGRTDTQYF
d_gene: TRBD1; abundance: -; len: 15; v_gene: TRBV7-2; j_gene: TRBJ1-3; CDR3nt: TGTGCCAGCAGCCTACAGGGGGTGGCTGGAAACACCATATATTTT; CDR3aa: CASSLQGVAGNTIYF
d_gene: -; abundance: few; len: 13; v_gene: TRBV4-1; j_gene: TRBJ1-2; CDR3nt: TGCGCCAGCAGCCGTTTACCCATACCTGGCTACACCTTC; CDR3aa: CASSRLPIPGYTF
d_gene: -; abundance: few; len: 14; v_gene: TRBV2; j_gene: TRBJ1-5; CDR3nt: TGTGCCAGCCTTGGGGTTAAGGGCAATCAGCCCCAGCATTTT; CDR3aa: CASLGVKGNQPQHF
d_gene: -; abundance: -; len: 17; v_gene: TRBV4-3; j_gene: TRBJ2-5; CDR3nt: TGCGCCAGCAGCCAAGATGAGTCCAGGAAGGGGGTCAAGACCCAGTACTTC; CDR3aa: CASSQDESRKGVKTQYF
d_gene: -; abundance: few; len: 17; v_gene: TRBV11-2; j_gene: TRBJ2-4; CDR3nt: TGTGCCAGCAGCTTACTCCGGGACACCCTAGCCACAAACATTCAGTACTTC; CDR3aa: CASSLLRDTLATNIQYF
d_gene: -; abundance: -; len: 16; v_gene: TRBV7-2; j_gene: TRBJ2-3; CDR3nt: TGTGCCAGCAGCTTAGTTCTGGTAGGGGTCACAGATACGCAGTATTTT; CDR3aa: CASSLVLVGVTDTQYF
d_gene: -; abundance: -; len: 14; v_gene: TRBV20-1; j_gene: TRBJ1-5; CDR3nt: TGCAGTGCAACCGCCCGGAGGGGCAATCAGCCCCAGCATTTT; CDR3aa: CSATARRGNQPQHF
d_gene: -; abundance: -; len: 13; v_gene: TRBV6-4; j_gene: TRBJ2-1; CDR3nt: TGTGCCAGCAGTGACTATAAGGGTGCTGAGCAGTTCTTC; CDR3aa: CASSDYKGAEQFF
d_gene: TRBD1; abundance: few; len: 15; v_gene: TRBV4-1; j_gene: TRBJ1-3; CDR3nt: TGCGCCAGCAGCCAACAAGGGGGCCCTGGAAACACCATATATTTT; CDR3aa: CASSQQGGPGNTIYF
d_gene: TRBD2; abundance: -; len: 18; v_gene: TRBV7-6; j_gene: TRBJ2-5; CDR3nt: TGTGCCAGCAGCCGTACCGGGACTAGCGGGAGTTGGCAAGAGACCCAGTACTTC; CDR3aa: CASSRTGTSGSWQETQYF
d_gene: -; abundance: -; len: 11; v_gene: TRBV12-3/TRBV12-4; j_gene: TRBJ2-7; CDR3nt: TGTGCCAGCAGTTCTCATTCCGAGCAGTACTTC; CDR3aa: CASSSHSEQYF
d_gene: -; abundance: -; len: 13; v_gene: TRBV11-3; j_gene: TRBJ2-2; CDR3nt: TGTGCCAGCAGCCCCCACATGACCGGGGAGCTGTTTTTT; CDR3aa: CASSPHMTGELFF
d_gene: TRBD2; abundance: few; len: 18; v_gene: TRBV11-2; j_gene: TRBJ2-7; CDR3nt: TGTGCCAGCAGCTTACGGCTAGCGGGGGGGCTAAAGTCCTACGAGCAGTACTTC; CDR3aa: CASSLRLAGGLKSYEQYF
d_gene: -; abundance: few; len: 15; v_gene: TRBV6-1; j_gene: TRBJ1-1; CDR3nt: TGTGCCAGCTACCCGATGGCGGGAGGTTCGTCTGAAGCTTTCTTT; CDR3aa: CASYPMAGGSSEAFF
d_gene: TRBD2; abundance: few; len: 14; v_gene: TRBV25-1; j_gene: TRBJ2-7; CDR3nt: TGTGCCAGCAGTAGGACTAGTTTTGGAGGCGAGCAGTACTTC; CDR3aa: CASSRTSFGGEQYF
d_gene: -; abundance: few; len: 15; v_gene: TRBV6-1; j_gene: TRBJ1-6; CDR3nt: TGTGCCAGCAGTGAAGGGGCAGTTCGTAATTCACCCCTCCACTTT; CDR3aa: CASSEGAVRNSPLHF
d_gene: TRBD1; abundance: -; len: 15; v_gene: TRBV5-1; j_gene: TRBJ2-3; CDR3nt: TGCGCCAGCAGCGCGACAGGGGGCGGCACAGATACGCAGTATTTT; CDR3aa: CASSATGGGTDTQYF
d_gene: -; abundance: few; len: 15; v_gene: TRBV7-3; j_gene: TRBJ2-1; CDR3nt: TGTGCCAGCAGCTTAATGGCTAGTTCCTACAATGAGCAGTTCTTC; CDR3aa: CASSLMASSYNEQFF
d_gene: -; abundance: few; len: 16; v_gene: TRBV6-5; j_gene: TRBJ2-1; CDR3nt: TGTGCCAGCAGTTTCTCCCGGACTTCACTATACAATGAGCAGTTCTTC; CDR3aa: CASSFSRTSLYNEQFF
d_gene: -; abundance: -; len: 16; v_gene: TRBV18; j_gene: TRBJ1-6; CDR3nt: TGTGCCAGCTCACTACCGAGGGCCCCTTATAATTCACCCCTCCACTTT; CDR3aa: CASSLPRAPYNSPLHF
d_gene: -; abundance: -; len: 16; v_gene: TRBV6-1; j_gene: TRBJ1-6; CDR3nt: TGTGCCAGCAGTCCAGTGCGGCTGATGGGGAATTCACCCCTCCACTTT; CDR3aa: CASSPVRLMGNSPLHF
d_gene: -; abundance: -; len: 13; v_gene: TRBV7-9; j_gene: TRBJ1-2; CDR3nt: TGTGCCAGCAGCTTAATCCCCTATGGTGGCTACACCTTC; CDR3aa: CASSLIPYGGYTF
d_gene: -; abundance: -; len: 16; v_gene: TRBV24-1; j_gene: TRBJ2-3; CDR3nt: TGTGCCACCAGTGAACCGACAGACCCTAGCACAGATACGCAGTATTTT; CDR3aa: CATSEPTDPSTDTQYF
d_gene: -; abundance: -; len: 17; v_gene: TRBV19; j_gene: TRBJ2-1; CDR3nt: TGTGCCAGTAGTATATTTGGCGGGGCAGGGGTTTTCAATGAGCAGTTCTTC; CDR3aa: CASSIFGGAGVFNEQFF